The 13 T cell receptor beta chains below all came from one sample that was sequenced in a study of identical twins. TCRdb itself ran the 5' RACE reads through MiXCR, one entry per CDR3 protein. The sample has a few hundred thousand distinct CDR3 sequences; over 8.5% are singletons. These data are also associated with another study on yellow fever vaccine responses in identical twins.

The sample comprised PBMCs. Receptors originate from a woman aged 18 to 35 in good health.

In its sample, this clonotype was seen many times. The chain has TRBV7-2 and TRBJ1-1, with D perhaps TRBD1 (6 bases). The CDR3 consists of 15 residues. Germline V lookup: CDR1 SGHTA, CDR2 FQGNSA. V lost 1 base and J lost 0, with 9 bases in between. CDR3 sequence: CASSLGGTLNTEAFF. DNA of the CDR3: TGTGCCAGCAGCTTAGGAGGGACATTGAACACTGAAGCTTTCTTT.

The chain employs TRBV7-8 and TRBJ2-5; D possibly corresponds to TRBD1 (6 bases). Trimming pared 4 bases from V and 3 bases from J, leaving 21 bases between. Germline CDR1 reads SGHVS; CDR2 reads FQNEAQ. This CDR3 contains 17 residues. The CDR3 sequence is CASSYRGKTGQKETQYF. CDR3 DNA sequence: TGTGCCAGCAGCTATAGGGGCAAGACAGGCCAAAAAGAGACCCAGTACTTC.

This clonotype was recorded many times. The chain links TRBV5-8 to TRBJ2-1; a possible D gene is TRBD2 (6 bases). CDR3 length equals 15 residues. Deletions cut 0 bases from V and 7 bases from J, with 14 bases between. Germline V gives CDR1 SGHTS, CDR2 YDEGEE. The CDR3 protein is CASSLGLFGGNEQFF. The CDR3 DNA sequence: TGTGCCAGCAGCTTGGGTTTGTTCGGGGGAAATGAGCAGTTCTTC.

CDR3 region: CASSLGTRPSNQPQHF. In DNA form, the CDR3 reads TGTGCCAGCAGCTTAGGCACCAGGCCTAGCAATCAGCCCCAGCATTTT. The gene calls are TRBV13 and TRBJ1-5, with unresolved D. Germline V gene sequence: CDR1 PRHDT, CDR2 FYEKMQ (reference sequence). Between the trimmed V and J ends, which lost 0 bases and 0 bases, there was a span of 9 bases. The CDR3 sequence is 16 residues long.

This clonotype was observed at least ten times. The rearrangement uses TRBV2 and TRBJ1-5, with D possibly TRBD1 on 5 matching bases. CDR3 length equals 14 residues. The V gene lost 4 bases and the J gene lost 1 base, with 8 bases spanning the gap. Looked up from germline, CDR1 is SNHLY and CDR2 is FYNNEI. For the CDR3, the DNA is TGTGCCAGCAGTGTATGGGGGAGCAATCAGCCCCAGCATTTT. Encoded protein: CASSVWGSNQPQHF.

This clonotype was seen more than once but under ten times. The chain employs TRBV28 and TRBJ1-6; 11 bases fit TRBD1. The CDR3 contains 18 residues. The germline V gene has CDR1 MDHEN and CDR2 SYDVKM. With V trimmed by 5 bases and J by 7 bases, 13 bases remained unmatched. The CDR3 reads CASSRGTGGIFENSPLHF. In nucleotides, the CDR3 is TGTGCCAGCAGTAGAGGGACAGGGGGTATCTTTGAGAATTCACCCCTCCACTTT.

There are a few counts of this clonotype. CDR3 loop: CASSLARNSYNEQFF. DNA for the CDR3: TGCGCCAGCAGCTTGGCCAGGAATTCCTACAATGAGCAGTTCTTC. The gene calls are TRBV5-1 and TRBJ2-1; D gene ambiguous. The CDR3 covers 15 residues. Trimming left V 0 bases short and J 1 base short, with 8 bases between. Germline values: CDR1 SGHRS, CDR2 YFSETQ.

Only a few counts were recorded for this clonotype. This chain uses TRBV3-1 with TRBJ2-7; 8 nucleotides align to TRBD1. The J segment lost 6 bases and the V segment lost 1 base, leaving 5 bases of the junction unmatched. The CDR3 sequence is 14 residues long. Germline lookup yields CDR1 LGHDT and CDR2 YNNKEL (reference sequence). Written as DNA, the CDR3 is TGTGCCAGCAGCCAAGGGACAGGGTTGACCGAGCAGTACTTC. This codes for CASSQGTGLTEQYF.

This clonotype was recorded many times. V is TRBV4-2 and J is TRBJ2-2; 8 nucleotides agree with TRBD1. The V gene end was trimmed by 7 bases and the J gene end by 5 bases; junction bases not matched to a gene: 9. Per germline, CDR1 LGHNA and CDR2 YNFKEQ. The CDR3 consists of 15 residues. CDR3 protein: CASKSQGAETGELFF. CDR3 sequence (DNA): TGTGCCAGCAAATCGCAGGGGGCAGAAACCGGGGAGCTGTTTTTT.

This clonotype has more than one count but fewer than ten. The chain has TRBV7-2 and TRBJ2-7; maybe TRBD1 (5 bases). Germline CDR1 SGHTA, CDR2 FQGNSA. With 1 base removed from V and 2 bases from J, the gap between germline ends came to 12 bases. This CDR3 has 15 residues. CDR3 residues: CASSLETDGTYEQYF. CDR3 in DNA: TGTGCCAGCAGCTTAGAGACAGACGGTACCTACGAGCAGTACTTC.

There are a few counts of this clonotype. V is TRBV28 and J is TRBJ2-2; 12 bases line up with TRBD2. The CDR3 is 16 amino acids. In germline, CDR1 is MDHEN, CDR2 SYDVKM. J was trimmed by 5 bases and V by 4 bases; bases with no gene match: 5. CDR3 residues: CASSSGTSGLTGELFF. The CDR3 coding sequence is TGTGCCAGCAGTTCTGGGACTAGCGGGCTAACCGGGGAGCTGTTTTTT.

This clonotype has just a few counts. The chain is built from TRBV7-2 and TRBJ2-7; D gene ambiguous. The V gene's germline CDR1 is SGHTA and CDR2 FQGNSA. This CDR3 contains 15 residues. The V gene lost 1 base and the J gene lost 0 bases, with 10 bases spanning the gap. The CDR3 bases are TGTGCCAGCAGCTTAGACACTCGAAGCTCCTACGAGCAGTACTTC. Translating gives CASSLDTRSSYEQYF.

In this sample, this clonotype turned up many times. V gene TRBV20-1 combines with J gene TRBJ2-1, with 8 nucleotides matching TRBD2. Germline assignment: CDR1 DFQATT and CDR2 SNEGSKA (reference sequence). This CDR3 has 14 residues. Trimming cost V 3 bases and J 9 bases; bases outside gene matches: 10. In DNA, the CDR3 is TGCAGTGCTAGTTTCCGCGGGAGGTTAGGTGAGCAGTTCTTC. Amino acids: CSASFRGRLGEQFF.